Following are 18 T cell receptor beta chains from one sample sequenced in a study of blood T cell repertoires in COVID-19. Clones were read by immunoSEQ multiplex PCR, and TCRdb kept only the in-frame ones, dropping some. This table holds approximately 90,000 clones, around 86% found once. The specimen sequenced was peripheral blood. All receptors come from a woman in her seventies with acute or convalescent COVID-19.

The J gene is TRBJ2-1, the V gene TRBV11-2, with TRBD2 identical over 7 bases. The V segment lost 9 bases and the J segment 3 bases; nucleotides outside the gene matches: 11. Germline V gives CDR1 SGHAT, CDR2 FQNNGV. This CDR3 spans 15 amino acids. CDR3 sequence (DNA): TGTGCCAGTATTAATCCCGGGGGGAACTACAATGAGCAGTTCTTC. Translating it yields CASINPGGNYNEQFF.

V is TRBV15 and J is TRBJ2-2, with D unresolved. CDR3 length equals 14 residues. CDR1 is LNHNV, CDR2 YYDKDF, per germline (reference sequence). Trimming removed 0 bases from V and 3 bases from J, with 5 bases in between. DNA for the CDR3: TGTGCCACCAGCAGAGAACAGCACACCGGGGAGCTGTTTTTT. Protein product: CATSREQHTGELFF.

The chain employs TRBV19 and TRBJ1-2, with D perhaps matching TRBD1 (6 bases). The V gene lost 1 base and the J gene lost 2 bases, with 17 bases spanning the gap. CDR1 and CDR2 from the germline V gene are LNHDA and SQIVND (reference sequence). The CDR3 has 17 residues. The CDR3 DNA sequence: TGTGCCAGTAGTATAGGAAGGAGCGGGGGCGCAAACTATGGCTACACCTTC. The encoded protein is CASSIGRSGGANYGYTF. Complete variable domain (other parts from reference TRBV19 and TRBJ1-2): DGGITQSPKYLFRKEGQNVTLSCEQNLNHDAMYWYRQDPGQGLRLIYYSQIVNDFQKGDIAEGYSVSREKKESFPLTVTSAQKNPTAFYLCASSIGRSGGANYGYTFGSGTRLTVV.

The J gene is TRBJ2-1, the V gene TRBV14; D uncertain. This CDR3 has 16 amino acids. Trimming shortened V by 0 bases and J by 4 bases, and 13 bases separated the two germline ends. In germline, CDR1 is SGHDN, CDR2 FVKESK. The CDR3 bases are TGTGCCAGCAGCCAAGATCGGCTTAGACTTTACAATGAGCAGTTCTTC. Protein sequence: CASSQDRLRLYNEQFF.

J is TRBJ1-1 and V is TRBV29-1; TRBD1 aligns across 7 bases. This CDR3 has 13 residues. The germline gives CDR1 SQVTM, CDR2 ANQGSEA. After removal of 7 bases from V and 3 bases from J, the junction contained 8 bases not matched to a gene. This CDR3 is CSGNRGRDTEAFF. The CDR3 bases are TGCAGCGGGAACAGGGGCCGTGACACTGAAGCTTTCTTT. Full variable domain (rest looked up from reference TRBV29-1 and TRBJ1-1): SAVISQKPSRDICQRGTSLTIQCQVDSQVTMMFWYRQQPGQSLTLIATANQGSEATYESGFVIDKFPISRPNLTFSTLTVSNMSPEDSSIYLCSGNRGRDTEAFFGQGTRLTVV.

The rearrangement links TRBV5-4 to TRBJ1-1; 10 bases align to TRBD1. V shed 3 bases, J shed 4 bases, and the junction held 3 bases outside the gene matches. The CDR3 has 14 residues. Germline V lookup: CDR1 SGHNT, CDR2 YYREEE (reference sequence). CDR3 region: CASSSTGGGTEAFF. The DNA for the CDR3 is TGTGCCAGCAGCTCGACAGGGGGCGGCACTGAAGCTTTCTTT.

J is TRBJ2-5 and V is TRBV3-1 (or the pseudogene TRBV3-2); possible D gene TRBD1, 5 bases. V lost 4 bases and J 1 base, leaving 13 bases between the germline ends. The CDR3 contains 15 residues. Germline assignment: CDR1 LGHDT and CDR2 YNNKEL (reference sequence). The CDR3 coding sequence is TGTGCCAGCAGCCTATGGGGCCAGGGCCAAGAGACCCAGTACTTC. Encoded protein: CASSLWGQGQETQYF.

This rearrangement joins TRBV4-1 to TRBJ2-1; possibly TRBD2 for D (5 bases). CDR1 and CDR2 (germline): MGHRA, YSYEKL. CDR3 size: 14 residues. Trimming took off 7 bases at V and 3 bases at J, with 13 bases between the two ends. This chain's CDR3 is CASKELGIYNEQFF. The DNA for the CDR3 is TGCGCCAGCAAAGAACTAGGGATCTACAATGAGCAGTTCTTC.

The V and J genes are TRBV29-1 and TRBJ1-1; TRBD1 matches at 10 bases. The junction had 4 bases not matched to a gene; V was cut back by 5 bases and J by 1 base. This CDR3 is 14 amino acids long. CDR1 is SQVTM and CDR2 is ANQGSEA in the germline V gene. CDR3 DNA sequence: TGCAGCGTTCTTCGGGACAGGGGGAACACTGAAGCTTTCTTT. It specifies CSVLRDRGNTEAFF.

This clone has a single count. This chain links TRBV13 with TRBJ1-6, with D hard to call. Germline values: CDR1 PRHDT, CDR2 FYEKMQ (reference sequence). V was trimmed by 6 bases and J by 0 bases, leaving 15 bases between them. This CDR3 contains 17 residues. The CDR3 nucleotides are TGTGCCAGCAGTCTCCGGAGGCTCAGCTCCTATAATTCACCCCTCCACTTT. Its protein is CASSLRRLSSYNSPLHF.

The rearrangement uses TRBV28 and TRBJ1-1; no definite D call. Trimming took 6 bases from V and 5 from J, leaving 16 bases between them. The CDR3 is made up of 14 amino acids. CDR1 is MDHEN and CDR2 is SYDVKM in the germline V gene. DNA of the CDR3: TGTGCCAGCAGCCCCCTTTCAGGCTTAACTGAAGCTTTCTTT. Translation: CASSPLSGLTEAFF.

The V gene is TRBV18, the J gene TRBJ1-1, with TRBD1 matching over 7 bases. Trimming at V came to 4 bases and at J to 2 bases, leaving 7 bases not matched to a gene. CDR3 length equals 15 residues. Germline-derived CDR1 and CDR2 are KGHSH and LQKENI. DNA for the CDR3: TGTGCCAGCTCACGGACAGGACCTACCAACACTGAAGCTTTCTTT. Translating gives CASSRTGPTNTEAFF.

V usage is TRBV18 and J usage is TRBJ2-6; 11 bases agree with TRBD1. Germline CDR1 KGHSH, CDR2 LQKENI. This CDR3 contains 17 residues. The trim removed 4 bases at V and 1 base at J, leaving 3 bases unmatched. The CDR3 region has the DNA TGTGCCAGCTCACAACGGGACAGGGGGTCTGGGGCCAACGTCCTGACTTTC. Its protein is CASSQRDRGSGANVLTF.

The V call is TRBV28, the J call TRBJ1-5, with 7 bases matching TRBD1. CDR1 is MDHEN, CDR2 SYDVKM, per germline. Unmatched junction bases numbered 5, after V lost 3 bases and J lost 0 bases. The CDR3 contains 16 residues. CDR3 sequence reads: CASSFTGVFSNQPQHF. CDR3 sequence (DNA): TGTGCCAGCAGTTTTACAGGGGTCTTTAGCAATCAGCCCCAGCATTTT.

This clone has a single count. This chain links TRBV6-2 or TRBV6-3 with TRBJ2-5; D is undetermined. The germline V gene encodes CDR1 MNHEY and CDR2 SVGEGT. This CDR3 is built from 15 residues. Trimming shortened V by 2 bases and J by 1 base, and 11 bases separated the two germline ends. The CDR3 loop reads CASSYVTVTQETQYF. CDR3 coding DNA: TGTGCCAGCAGTTACGTCACGGTAACCCAAGAGACCCAGTACTTC.

The chain carries TRBV5-4 and TRBJ2-3; tentatively, D is TRBD2 (7 bases). Germline V gives CDR1 SGHNT, CDR2 YYREEE (reference sequence). CDR3 length equals 17 residues. Trimming left V 0 bases short and J 0 bases short, with 14 bases between. In DNA, the CDR3 is TGTGCCAGCAGCTTGGTGGGACGGGGGGCTAGCACAGATACGCAGTATTTT. Its protein is CASSLVGRGASTDTQYF. The full variable domain, completed using reference TRBV5-4 and TRBJ2-3, is ETGVTQSPTHLIKTRGQQVTLRCSSQSGHNTVSWYQQALGQGPQFIFQYYREEENGRGNFPPRFSGLQFPNYSSELNVNALELDDSALYLCASSLVGRGASTDTQYFGPGTRLTVL.

V usage is TRBV7-2 and J usage is TRBJ1-5, with 7 bases fitting TRBD1. The J segment lost 1 base and the V segment lost 5 bases, leaving 8 bases of the junction unmatched. The CDR3 has 16 amino acids. Per germline, CDR1 SGHTA and CDR2 FQGNSA. Written as DNA, the CDR3 is TGTGCCAGCAGCCAACAGGGGTTAGGCAGCAATCAGCCCCAGCATTTT. Protein: CASSQQGLGSNQPQHF.

The rearrangement links TRBV19 to TRBJ2-4; 7 nucleotides align to TRBD2. The trim removed 7 bases at V and 9 bases at J, leaving 6 bases unmatched. This CDR3 comprises 12 residues. In germline, CDR1 is LNHDA, CDR2 SQIVND (reference sequence). The DNA for the CDR3 is TGTGCCAGTACTCCCGGGGGGTCCATTCAGTACTTC. Translated, it gives CASTPGGSIQYF. Full variable domain (outside the CDR3, taken from reference TRBV19 and TRBJ2-4): DGGITQSPKYLFRKEGQNVTLSCEQNLNHDAMYWYRQDPGQGLRLIYYSQIVNDFQKGDIAEGYSVSREKKESFPLTVTSAQKNPTAFYLCASTPGGSIQYFGAGTRLSVL.